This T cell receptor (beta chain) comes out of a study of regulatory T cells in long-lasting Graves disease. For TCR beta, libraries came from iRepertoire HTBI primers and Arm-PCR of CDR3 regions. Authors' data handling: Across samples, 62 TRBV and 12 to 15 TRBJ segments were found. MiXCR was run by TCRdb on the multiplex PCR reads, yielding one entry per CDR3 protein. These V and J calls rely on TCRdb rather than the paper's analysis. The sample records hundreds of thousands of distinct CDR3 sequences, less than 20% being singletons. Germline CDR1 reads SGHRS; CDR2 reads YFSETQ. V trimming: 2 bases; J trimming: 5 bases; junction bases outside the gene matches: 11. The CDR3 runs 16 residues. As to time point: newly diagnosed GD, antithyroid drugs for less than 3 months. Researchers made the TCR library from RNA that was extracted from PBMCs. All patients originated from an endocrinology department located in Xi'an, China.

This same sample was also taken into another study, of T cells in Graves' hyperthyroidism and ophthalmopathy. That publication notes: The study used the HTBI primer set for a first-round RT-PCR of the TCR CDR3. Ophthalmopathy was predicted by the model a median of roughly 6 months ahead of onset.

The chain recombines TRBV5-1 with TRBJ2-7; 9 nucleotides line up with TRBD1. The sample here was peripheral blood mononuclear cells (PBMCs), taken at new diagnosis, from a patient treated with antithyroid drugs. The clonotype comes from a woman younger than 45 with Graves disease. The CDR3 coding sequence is TGCGCCAGCAGCTTCCGCCCGGGACAGGGATCGGACGAGCAGTACTTC. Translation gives CASSFRPGQGSDEQYF.